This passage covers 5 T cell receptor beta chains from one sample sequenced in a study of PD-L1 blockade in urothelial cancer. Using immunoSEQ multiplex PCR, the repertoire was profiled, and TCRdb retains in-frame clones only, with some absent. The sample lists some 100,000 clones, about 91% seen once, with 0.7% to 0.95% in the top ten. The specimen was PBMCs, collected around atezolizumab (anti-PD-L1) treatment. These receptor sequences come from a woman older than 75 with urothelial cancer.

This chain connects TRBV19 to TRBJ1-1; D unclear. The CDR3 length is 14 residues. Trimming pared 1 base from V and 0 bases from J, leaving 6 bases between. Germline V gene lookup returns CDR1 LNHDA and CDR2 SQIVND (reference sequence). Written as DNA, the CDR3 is TGTGCCAGTAGTATAGTGGGCATGAACACTGAAGCTTTCTTT. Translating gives CASSIVGMNTEAFF.

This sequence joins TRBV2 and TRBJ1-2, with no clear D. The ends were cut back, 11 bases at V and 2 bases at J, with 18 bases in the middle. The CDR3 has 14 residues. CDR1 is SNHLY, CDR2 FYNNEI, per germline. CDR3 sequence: CASREAGANYGYTF. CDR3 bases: TGTGCCTCCCGCGAGGCGGGAGCGAACTATGGCTACACCTTC.

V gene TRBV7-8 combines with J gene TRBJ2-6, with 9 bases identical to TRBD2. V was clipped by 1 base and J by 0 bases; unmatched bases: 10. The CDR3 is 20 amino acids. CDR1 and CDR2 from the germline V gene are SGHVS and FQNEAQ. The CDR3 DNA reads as TGTGCCAGCAGCTTAGTGGATCGGCCTAGCGGGACCTCTGGGGCCAACGTCCTGACTTTC. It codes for CASSLVDRPSGTSGANVLTF.

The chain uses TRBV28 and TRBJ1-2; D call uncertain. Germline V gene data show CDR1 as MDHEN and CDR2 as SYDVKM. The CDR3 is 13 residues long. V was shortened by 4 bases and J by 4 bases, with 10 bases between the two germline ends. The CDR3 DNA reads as TGTGCCAGCAGTTCTCAGGCGACCTATGGCTACACCTTC. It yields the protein CASSSQATYGYTF.

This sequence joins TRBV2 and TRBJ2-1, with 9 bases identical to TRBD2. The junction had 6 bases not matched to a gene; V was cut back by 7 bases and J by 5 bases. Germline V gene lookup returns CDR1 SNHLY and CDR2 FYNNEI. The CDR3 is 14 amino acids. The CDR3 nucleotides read TGTGCCAGCAACCGACTAGCGGCCAACAATGAGCAGTTCTTC. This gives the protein CASNRLAANNEQFF.